The 24 T cell receptor beta chains in this list originate from one sample, sequenced in a study of vaccination effects on CD4 cells after COVID-19. Following 10 days of culture, CD4+ T cells were isolated. BNT162b2 vaccine or mRNA-1273 vaccine was given to participants in two doses. TCRdb keeps only in-frame clones here, not all; method: immunoSEQ multiplex PCR. The sample lists fewer than 75,000 clones, nearly 80% seen once, with 4.3% in the top ten. No antigens are known for them. The sequencing here drew on CD4+ T cells from PBMCs cultured without peptide, taken after COVID-19 vaccination. Receptors originate from a human donor who received a COVID-19 vaccine.

J is TRBJ1-2 and V is TRBV6-5; D is ambiguous. The CDR3 is 14 amino acids. Trimming cost V 6 bases and J 0 bases, with 11 bases left between them. Germline V gene sequence: CDR1 MNHEY, CDR2 SVGAGI. This chain's CDR3 is CASRQGASNYGYTF. The CDR3 DNA is TGTGCCAGCAGGCAAGGAGCCTCTAACTATGGCTACACCTTC.

This chain links TRBV5-6 with TRBJ2-2; possibly TRBD2 for D (7 bases). Germline V CDR1 and CDR2: SGHDT, YYEEEE. V lost 3 bases to trimming and J lost 3 bases, with 18 bases between them. The CDR3 totals 17 residues. The CDR3, as DNA: TGTGCCAGCAGCTCCGATGGGGGGGCCTGGGACACCGGGGAGCTGTTTTTT. It yields the protein CASSSDGGAWDTGELFF.

In this sample, this clone turned up a few times. CDR3 protein: CSVGGTPNSPLHF. The CDR3 DNA reads TGCAGCGTTGGTGGGACACCTAATTCACCCCTCCACTTT. V gene TRBV29-1 combines with J gene TRBJ1-6; a possible D gene is TRBD1 (6 bases). The V and J ends lost 4 bases and 6 bases respectively, with 10 bases between them. Germline-derived CDR1 and CDR2 are SQVTM and ANQGSEA. The CDR3 consists of 13 residues. Together with reference TRBV29-1 and TRBJ1-6, the CDR3 gives the full variable domain: SAVISQKPSRDICQRGTSLTIQCQVDSQVTMMFWYRQQPGQSLTLIATANQGSEATYESGFVIDKFPISRPNLTFSTLTVSNMSPEDSSIYLCSVGGTPNSPLHFGNGTRLTVT.

The gene calls are TRBV5-6 and TRBJ1-3, with D tentatively TRBD1 (5 bases). There are 15 residues in the CDR3. CDR1 is SGHDT and CDR2 is YYEEEE in the germline V gene. V was clipped by 4 bases and J by 2 bases, with 13 bases between them. Here the CDR3 DNA reads TGTGCCAGCAGCGGAGGAAGGGGAGCTGGAAACACCATATATTTT. Protein sequence: CASSGGRGAGNTIYF.

The rearrangement joins TRBV27 to TRBJ1-2, with 10 bases fitting TRBD1. V lost 6 bases to trimming and J lost 9 bases; unmatched junction nucleotides: 7. This CDR3 is built from 13 residues. Germline V lookup: CDR1 MNHEY, CDR2 SMNVEV (reference sequence). CDR3 sequence (DNA): TGTGCCAGCAGACCACCGGGACAGGGGAGCTACACCTTC. The encoded protein is CASRPPGQGSYTF.

This clone was detected only once. The chain uses TRBV5-4 and TRBJ2-7; 15 nucleotides line up with TRBD2. Trimming removed 4 bases from V and 7 bases from J; junction bases left unmatched: 3. The CDR3 runs to 14 residues. Germline lookup yields CDR1 SGHNT and CDR2 YYREEE (reference sequence). This CDR3 is CASSTGLAGGEQYF. The CDR3 coding sequence is TGTGCCAGCAGCACGGGACTAGCGGGGGGTGAGCAGTACTTC.

This clone was found a few times. This chain uses TRBV18 with TRBJ1-3; D gene unclear. The CDR3 spans 13 residues. The V end lost 10 bases, the J end lost 2 bases, and 12 bases lay between the germline ends. Germline assignment: CDR1 KGHSH and CDR2 LQKENI. The DNA of the CDR3 is TGTGCCACCCAAGAGGGCCCTGGAAACACCATATATTTT. Protein sequence: CATQEGPGNTIYF.

The chain recombines TRBV7-3 with TRBJ2-3; no clear D. Per the germline V gene, CDR1 is SGHTA and CDR2 is FQGTGA. CDR3 length: 12 amino acids. The V end was cut by 2 bases, the J end by 3 bases, with 3 bases between. The CDR3, as DNA: TGTGCCAGCAGCTTAGCTACAGATACGCAGTATTTT. Translating it yields CASSLATDTQYF.

This clone was picked up a small number of times. The J gene is TRBJ2-7, the V gene TRBV29-1; unclear D gene. Trimming stripped 1 base from V and 0 bases from J, with 10 bases between. Germline V CDR1 and CDR2: SQVTM, ANQGSEA. This CDR3 has 14 residues. The CDR3 sequence is CSVEGQANSYEQYF. CDR3 sequence (DNA): TGCAGCGTTGAAGGGCAGGCCAACTCCTACGAGCAGTACTTC.

This clone has only one observation. The chain uses TRBV29-1 and TRBJ2-1; weak D call: TRBD1 (5 bases). The CDR3 runs to 21 residues. The germline gives CDR1 SQVTM, CDR2 ANQGSEA. Trimming removed 3 bases at V and 0 bases at J, with 30 bases between. CDR3 amino acids: CSVDKMQVSGARQSSYNEQFF. The CDR3 DNA reads TGCAGCGTTGATAAAATGCAAGTGAGTGGGGCTAGGCAGAGCTCCTACAATGAGCAGTTCTTC.

The chain couples TRBV2 to TRBJ1-1; D may be TRBD1 (6 bases). CDR1 is SNHLY and CDR2 is FYNNEI in the germline V gene. V gave up 9 bases and J gave up 4 bases, with 18 bases separating them. The CDR3 spans 14 residues. Here the CDR3 reads CAREPRQGSTEAFF. The CDR3 region has the DNA TGTGCCAGAGAACCCCGGCAGGGGAGCACTGAAGCTTTCTTT.

Only a few counts were recorded for this clone. The chain couples TRBV7-9 to TRBJ1-6; 9 positions match TRBD1. V trimming: 4 bases; J trimming: 10 bases; junction bases outside the gene matches: 5. This CDR3 comprises 14 residues. Germline V gene data show CDR1 as SEHNR and CDR2 as FQNEAQ (reference sequence). Here the CDR3 reads CASSSTGGGSPLHF. CDR3 nucleotides: TGTGCCAGCAGCTCGACAGGGGGAGGCTCACCCCTCCACTTT.

This rearrangement joins TRBV6-2 or TRBV6-3 to TRBJ2-7; D is ambiguous. The CDR3 spans 12 residues. With 0 bases removed from V and 4 bases from J, the gap between germline ends came to 4 bases. CDR1 is MNHEY, CDR2 SVGEGT, per germline. CDR3 sequence reads: CASSYSRYEQYF. CDR3 bases: TGTGCCAGCAGTTACTCCCGTTACGAGCAGTACTTC.

The chain recombines TRBV21-1 with TRBJ2-3; TRBD2 is the table's D call, not checked against the DNA. TRBV21-1 has pseudogene status. The CDR3 sequence is 15 residues long. The CDR3 nucleotides read TGTGCCAGCAGCAAAAAGCTAGCGGGAGCAGATACGCAGTATTTT. Its translation is CASSKKLAGADTQYF.

The rearrangement uses TRBV11-3 and TRBJ2-2; the D gene is possibly TRBD1 (6 bases). V was shortened by 0 bases and J by 9 bases, with 14 bases between the two germline ends. Germline values: CDR1 SGHNT, CDR2 YENEEA. The CDR3 loop spans 15 amino acids. The chain's CDR3 is CASSLDNTGTRELFF. CDR3 nucleotides: TGTGCCAGCAGCTTAGATAACACAGGGACCCGGGAGCTGTTTTTT.

The rearrangement uses TRBV7-2 and TRBJ2-1, with D perhaps TRBD2 (6 bases). V gave up 6 bases and J gave up 2 bases, with 14 bases separating them. The CDR3 extends over 15 amino acids. Germline loops: CDR1 SGHTA, CDR2 FQGNSA. This chain's CDR3 is CASRPLASPYNEQFF. The CDR3 nucleotides read TGTGCCAGCAGGCCTCTAGCGAGCCCCTACAATGAGCAGTTCTTC.

This chain uses TRBV7-9 with TRBJ1-4, with 7 bases fitting TRBD1. V lost 5 bases and J lost 3; bases outside the gene matches: 3. CDR3 length: 14 amino acids. Germline-derived CDR1 and CDR2 are SEHNR and FQNEAQ (reference sequence). Here the CDR3 reads CASSRGQSNEKLFF. CDR3 coding DNA: TGTGCCAGCAGCCGGGGACAGTCTAATGAAAAACTGTTTTTT.

The chain couples TRBV13 to TRBJ2-7; TRBD1 agrees at 9 bases. CDR1 PRHDT and CDR2 FYEKMQ come from the germline V gene (reference sequence). The CDR3 totals 14 residues. The V gene end was trimmed by 1 base and the J gene end by 3 bases; junction bases not matched to a gene: 1. The CDR3 nucleotides are TGTGCCAGCAGCTTAGACAGGGGGCGCTACGAGCAGTACTTC. Protein product: CASSLDRGRYEQYF.

This clone was seen only a few times. The rearrangement uses TRBV28 and TRBJ1-3; D is undetermined. The CDR3 sequence is 12 residues long. Germline V gene data show CDR1 as MDHEN and CDR2 as SYDVKM. Between the trimmed V and J ends, which lost 4 bases and 3 bases, there was a span of 4 bases. The CDR3 loop reads CASSSGGNTIYF. CDR3 coding DNA: TGTGCCAGCAGTTCTGGTGGAAACACCATATATTTT.

The chain carries TRBV7-2 and TRBJ1-5, with D possibly TRBD1 on 6 matching bases. V was clipped by 2 bases and J by 5 bases, with 13 bases between them. In germline, CDR1 is SGHTA, CDR2 FQGNSA. The CDR3 covers 15 residues. The CDR3 sequence is CASSLIRGADQPQHF. CDR3 nucleotide sequence: TGTGCCAGCAGCTTAATCAGGGGCGCGGATCAGCCCCAGCATTTT.

In its sample, this clone was seen once. The V and J genes are TRBV20-1 and TRBJ2-5, with D unclear. Per germline, CDR1 DFQATT and CDR2 SNEGSKA (reference sequence). This CDR3 comprises 11 residues. Trimming removed 6 bases from V and 2 bases from J, with 7 bases in between. CDR3 bases: TGCAGTGCCAGTCCTCAAGAGACCCAGTACTTC. Its protein is CSASPQETQYF.

This chain links TRBV6-6 with TRBJ2-5; 13 bases match TRBD2. The CDR3 has 18 residues. Germline V lookup: CDR1 MNHNY, CDR2 SVGAGI (reference sequence). V lost 5 bases to trimming and J lost 5 bases; unmatched junction nucleotides: 14. CDR3 in DNA: TGTGCCAGCAGTCCCCTCTGGACTAGCGGGAGAGCGAGGGAGACCCAGTACTTC. This encodes CASSPLWTSGRARETQYF.

The table lists this clone with a count of one. The chain combines TRBV7-2 with TRBJ1-3; tentative D call: TRBD1 (6 bases). Germline CDR1 SGHTA, CDR2 FQGNSA. This CDR3 is built from 15 residues. V was clipped by 2 bases and J by 4 bases, with 12 bases between them. The CDR3 loop reads CASSLQGPSGNTIYF. The CDR3 DNA follows: TGTGCCAGCAGCTTACAGGGGCCTTCCGGAAACACCATATATTTT.

The chain has TRBV5-8 and TRBJ2-7; D unresolved. Germline V gene data show CDR1 as SGHTS and CDR2 as YDEGEE. This CDR3 has 9 residues. Trimming removed 5 bases at V and 4 bases at J, with 1 base between. CDR3 sequence reads: CASSYEQYF. CDR3 DNA sequence: TGTGCCAGCAGTTACGAGCAGTACTTC.